This TCR beta chain was found in a study of blood T cell repertoires in COVID-19. Method: immunoSEQ multiplex PCR; TCRdb's copy keeps in-frame clones and lacks some. Of around 200,000 clones listed, 65% to 85% are singletons. V was trimmed by 8 bases and J by 0 bases, leaving 10 bases between them. CDR3 length: 12 residues. CDR1 and CDR2 from the germline V gene are SQVTM and ANQGSEA. This clonotype was sampled from a man aged 50 to 60 with active or convalescent COVID-19. Sequenced: peripheral blood. The rearrangement joins TRBV29-1 to TRBJ1-1; D may be TRBD1 (5 bases). CDR3: CSSGLMNTEAFF. CDR3 in DNA: TGCAGCTCGGGACTAATGAACACTGAAGCTTTCTTT.